This T cell receptor beta chain was sequenced for a study of cytomegalovirus exposure and HLA in healthy donors. At the level of the study: Early release data held some 79 million unique TCRs from HLA-typed donors.

Remarks on this clone: Its antigen is undetermined.

Overall study findings and caveats: For presence/absence analyses, sequencing depth was assumed to be roughly uniform across donors. One variant, a missense change in DCLRE1C, was linked in a later analysis to TCR beta V- and J-gene trimming. Confirmation in vitro established that a few CMV-associated chains were specific for CMV antigens.

Germline V gene sequence: CDR1 MDHEN, CDR2 SYDVKM. The CDR3 is 15 amino acids. V gave up 2 bases and J gave up 2 bases, with 10 bases separating them. The PCR contained 60 Vbeta and 13 Jbeta primers. The assay was immunoSEQ multiplex PCR, and TCRdb's table has in-frame clones only and misses some. The repertoire has fewer than 250,000 clones, about 89% of them found once; the top ten carry 1.3%. Sequencing used PBMCs. The rearrangement uses TRBV28 and TRBJ1-5, with D possibly matching TRBD1 (5 bases). This sequence was found in a man younger than 40 in good health and CMV-seronegative. This CDR3 is CASSLRGTGNQPQHF. CDR3 bases: TGTGCCAGCAGTTTACGGGGGACCGGCAATCAGCCCCAGCATTTT.